The present T cell receptor beta chain was sequenced within a study of CXCR3-negative and CXCR3-positive naive CD8 T cells. Study-wide findings and caveats: Naive cells, whether CXCR3-negative or CXCR3-positive, had similar TRBV-TRBJ usage, while memory cells differed.

Germline CDR1 SNHLY, CDR2 FYNNEI. The CDR3 length is 14 residues. cDNA libraries for TRB were generated by 5' RACE incorporating UMI labels. One entry per CDR3 protein, without DNA, is what TCRdb gives after re-calling the 5' RACE reads. The table lists 30,000 to 40,000 distinct CDR3 sequences. Points on this clonotype: Antigen unknown.

This chain uses TRBV2 with TRBJ1-4; absent DNA, TCRdb's TRBD1 call cannot be checked. Material: memory CD8+ T cells from blood. The TCR sequence derives from a human donor in good health. Some clones in this sample may be carry-over from other donors' samples. This CDR3 is CASSEKGQVEKLFF.